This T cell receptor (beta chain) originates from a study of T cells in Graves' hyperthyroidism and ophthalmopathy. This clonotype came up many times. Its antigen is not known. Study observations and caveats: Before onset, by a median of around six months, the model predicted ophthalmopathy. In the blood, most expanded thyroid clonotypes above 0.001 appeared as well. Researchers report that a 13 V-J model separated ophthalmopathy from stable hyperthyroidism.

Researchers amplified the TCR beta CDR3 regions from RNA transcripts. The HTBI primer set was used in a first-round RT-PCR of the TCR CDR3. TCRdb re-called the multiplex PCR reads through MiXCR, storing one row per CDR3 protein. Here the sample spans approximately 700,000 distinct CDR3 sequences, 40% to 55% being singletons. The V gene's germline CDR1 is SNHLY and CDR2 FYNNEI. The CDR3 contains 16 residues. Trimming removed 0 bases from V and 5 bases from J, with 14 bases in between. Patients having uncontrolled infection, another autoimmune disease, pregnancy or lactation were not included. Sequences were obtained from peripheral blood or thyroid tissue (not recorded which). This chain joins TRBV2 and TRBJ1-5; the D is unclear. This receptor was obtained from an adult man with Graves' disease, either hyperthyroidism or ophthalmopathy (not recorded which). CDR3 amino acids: CASSEALLGRDQPQHF. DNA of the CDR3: TGTGCCAGCAGTGAAGCGCTTCTAGGGAGGGATCAGCCCCAGCATTTT.